The following is a T cell receptor (beta chain) sequence with its context. Its matching antigen is unknown. The data stem from a study of shared clonotypes between healthy human individuals. General observations from the study: Sample collection involved blood only; tissue repertoires are likely different. Naive subsets generally exceeded memory subsets in estimated richness.

Per germline, CDR1 SGHRS and CDR2 YFSETQ. V was shortened by 4 bases and J by 6 bases, with 17 bases between the two germline ends. This CDR3 comprises 15 residues. Each cell subset's genomic DNA was divided evenly among several immunoSEQ plates. This table comes from immunoSEQ multiplex PCR, and its TCRdb copy is limited to in-frame clones, with some not included. This sample carries about 2.5 million clones, 85% to 95% of them seen once, and the ten largest clones take more than 0.35%. The clonotype was recovered from a man between 18 and 35 years old in good health. Some clones in this sample may be carry-over from other donors' samples. Sequenced material: naive CD4+ T cells from PBMCs. The subset was: CD45RA+ positively selected. This chain links TRBV5-1 with TRBJ2-4; D possibly corresponds to TRBD2 (6 bases). CDR3 sequence reads: CASSTAGTQGNIQYF. CDR3 bases: TGCGCCAGCAGCACCGCCGGGACTCAAGGAAACATTCAGTACTTC.